One and the same sample provided the 27 T cell receptor beta chains below, sequenced in a study of T cell changes during pregnancy in multiple sclerosis. The assay was immunoSEQ multiplex PCR, and TCRdb's table has in-frame clones only and misses some. The data show about 83,000 clones, about 90% seen once. Specimen: PBMCs, collected in the first trimester of pregnancy. The receptor source for this set is a female donor in good health, serving as a control in a pregnancy study. Some clones in this sample may be carry-over from other donors' samples.

CDR3: CASSLARPDQPQHF. The DNA of the CDR3 is TGTGCCAGCAGCTTGGCCAGGCCAGACCAGCCCCAGCATTTT. This rearrangement joins TRBV5-8 to TRBJ1-5; D is undetermined. The CDR3 runs 14 residues. The germline V gene has CDR1 SGHTS and CDR2 YDEGEE. The V gene lost 0 bases and the J gene lost 7 bases, with 11 bases spanning the gap.

The chain uses TRBV6-6 and TRBJ2-7; TRBD1 agrees at 11 bases. Germline V gene lookup returns CDR1 MNHNY and CDR2 SVGAGI (reference sequence). J lost 3 bases, V lost 2 bases, and 0 bases had no gene match. CDR3 length: 14 amino acids. Here the CDR3 reads CASSYGTGGYEQYF. The CDR3 nucleotides are TGTGCCAGCAGTTACGGGACAGGGGGCTACGAGCAGTACTTC.

The rearrangement joins TRBV7-8 to TRBJ2-3; D not certain. There are 15 residues in the CDR3. The V end was cut by 0 bases, the J end by 0 bases, with 7 bases between. The germline gives CDR1 SGHVS, CDR2 FQNEAQ. CDR3 residues: CASSLAGPSTDTQYF. The CDR3 DNA reads TGTGCCAGCAGCTTAGCCGGTCCTAGCACAGATACGCAGTATTTT.

The rearrangement joins TRBV11-2 to TRBJ2-3; 14 bases map to TRBD2. This CDR3 has 18 residues. Germline lookup yields CDR1 SGHAT and CDR2 FQNNGV. The ends lost 4 bases at V and 0 bases at J; junction bases unmatched: 6. The CDR3 DNA sequence: TGTGCCAGCAGCTACGGACTAGCGGGAGGCTCTAGCACAGATACGCAGTATTTT. This codes for CASSYGLAGGSSTDTQYF.

The gene calls are TRBV6-5 and TRBJ1-4; 7 bases map to TRBD1. Germline CDR1 reads MNHEY; CDR2 reads SVGAGI. Trimming at V came to 2 bases and at J to 8 bases, leaving 8 bases not matched to a gene. The CDR3 is 15 amino acids. The CDR3 coding sequence is TGTGCCAGCAGTTACACTACAGGGGTTGAGGAAAAACTGTTTTTT. It yields the protein CASSYTTGVEEKLFF.

The J gene is TRBJ1-2, the V gene TRBV6-5, with 8 bases matching TRBD1. V dropped 6 bases and J dropped 3; count of bases not matched to a gene: 0. There are 12 residues in the CDR3. Germline CDR1 reads MNHEY; CDR2 reads SVGAGI. CDR3 loop: CASRQGDYGYTF. CDR3 sequence (DNA): TGTGCCAGCAGACAGGGGGACTATGGCTACACCTTC.

Concerning this clone itself: The junction shows a germline mismatch at one end, possibly a read error. This rearrangement joins TRBV7-6 to TRBJ2-5, with no clear D. The CDR3 loop spans 11 amino acids. Germline V gene data show CDR1 as SGHVS and CDR2 as FNYEAQ. The CDR3 region is CASSPIEAQYF. In DNA form, the CDR3 reads TGTGCCAGCAGCCCCATAGAGGCCCAGTACTTC.

The chain joins TRBV30 to TRBJ2-1; D remains unclear. This CDR3 contains 15 residues. Trimming cost V 2 bases and J 7 bases, with 18 bases left between them. Germline-derived CDR1 and CDR2 are GTSNPN and SVGIG (reference sequence). The chain's CDR3 is CAWSLGSLGLNEQFF. In DNA, the CDR3 is TGTGCCTGGAGTTTAGGATCTCTGGGCCTTAATGAGCAGTTCTTC.

The chain carries TRBV4-3 and TRBJ2-1, with a weak D call TRBD2 (6 bases). V was trimmed by 3 bases and J by 7 bases, leaving 16 bases between them. CDR3 size: 15 residues. Germline-derived CDR1 and CDR2 are LGHNA and YSLEER. The CDR3 here is CASSQQGLLWNEQFF. In nucleotides, the CDR3 is TGCGCCAGCAGCCAGCAGGGACTTCTTTGGAATGAGCAGTTCTTC.

V and J are TRBV5-4 and TRBJ1-5; D is uncertain. Germline-derived CDR1 and CDR2 are SGHNT and YYREEE (reference sequence). The V end lost 4 bases, the J end lost 4 bases, and 9 bases lay between the germline ends. This CDR3 has 13 amino acids. CDR3 nucleotides: TGTGCCAGCAGCGCGGATGGAAATCAGCCCCAGCATTTT. Protein: CASSADGNQPQHF.

The rearrangement uses TRBV6-1 and TRBJ2-2; D is possibly TRBD2 (6 bases). Between the trimmed V and J ends, which lost 6 bases and 5 bases, there was a span of 13 bases. Germline lookup yields CDR1 MNHNS and CDR2 SASEGT. CDR3 length: 14 amino acids. The CDR3 spells CASRDYSWTGELFF. The CDR3 nucleotides read TGTGCCAGCAGGGACTACTCGTGGACCGGGGAGCTGTTTTTT.

This chain uses TRBV28 with TRBJ1-3, with D unresolved. The CDR3 sequence is 14 residues long. Germline V CDR1 and CDR2: MDHEN, SYDVKM. V gave up 2 bases and J gave up 3 bases, with 8 bases separating them. This CDR3 reads CASSLVANGNTIYF. The CDR3 DNA sequence: TGTGCCAGCAGTTTAGTAGCAAATGGAAACACCATATATTTT. Complete variable domain (other parts from reference TRBV28 and TRBJ1-3): DVKVTQSSRYLVKRTGEKVFLECVQDMDHENMFWYRQDPGLGLRLIYFSYDVKMKEKGDIPEGYSVSREKKERFSLILESASTNQTSMYLCASSLVANGNTIYFGEGSWLTVV.

The CDR3 nucleotides read TGTGCCAGCAGTTATGAGCGGGCTGTTGATGATACGCAGTATTTT. Amino acid sequence: CASSYERAVDDTQYF. The V call is TRBV28, the J call TRBJ2-3; D may be TRBD2 (6 bases). There are 15 residues in the CDR3. V lost 4 bases and J lost 6, with 17 bases in between. Germline V CDR1 and CDR2: MDHEN, SYDVKM.

V usage is TRBV5-1 and J usage is TRBJ2-7; TRBD2 aligns across 15 bases. V was clipped by 0 bases and J by 5 bases; unmatched bases: 9. Per the germline V gene, CDR1 is SGHRS and CDR2 is YFSETQ. The length of the CDR3 is 18 residues. CDR3 coding DNA: TGCGCCAGCAGCTTGGGAGGACTAGCGGGAGGGCATGGCGACGAGCAGTACTTC. Translation: CASSLGGLAGGHGDEQYF.

The V call is TRBV6-5, the J call TRBJ1-1; D possibly corresponds to TRBD1 (6 bases). V lost 0 bases, J lost 5 bases, and 10 bases lay in between. The germline V gene has CDR1 MNHEY and CDR2 SVGAGI. CDR3 length: 14 residues. The DNA of the CDR3 is TGTGCCAGCAGTTACTCAGCGGACAGAACTGAAGCTTTCTTT. Its translation: CASSYSADRTEAFF.

This chain uses TRBV7-2 with TRBJ2-4; maybe TRBD2 (5 bases). Germline V gene lookup returns CDR1 SGHTA and CDR2 FQGNSA. V lost 9 bases and J 4 bases, leaving 10 bases between the germline ends. The CDR3 runs to 12 residues. The CDR3 region is CASRSGKNIQYF. In DNA form, the CDR3 reads TGTGCCAGTCGGTCGGGAAAAAACATTCAGTACTTC.

J is TRBJ2-7 and V is TRBV10-3; 7 positions agree with TRBD2. V was pared by 2 bases and J by 6 bases, with 10 bases of the junction left unmatched. Germline V gene lookup returns CDR1 ENHRY and CDR2 SYGVKD. The CDR3 runs 15 residues. CDR3 sequence: CAISETDFGGTEQYF. In nucleotides, the CDR3 is TGTGCCATCAGTGAGACCGACTTCGGGGGGACCGAGCAGTACTTC.

CDR3 nucleotides: TGTGCCAGCTCACCCCCCGGACAGGGGACCCCGAACACCGGGGAGCTGTTTTTT. It encodes CASSPPGQGTPNTGELFF. The chain links TRBV18 to TRBJ2-2, with 9 nucleotides matching TRBD1. CDR1 and CDR2 from the germline V gene are KGHSH and LQKENI. V lost 3 bases to trimming and J lost 0 bases; unmatched junction nucleotides: 8. This CDR3 has 18 amino acids.

The rearrangement uses TRBV5-1 and TRBJ1-5; perhaps TRBD1 as D (6 bases). V shed 4 bases and J shed 7 bases, with 15 bases lying between them. CDR3 length: 14 amino acids. Germline V lookup: CDR1 SGHRS, CDR2 YFSETQ. CDR3 sequence: CASSPDLQGQPQHF. CDR3 nucleotide sequence: TGCGCCAGCAGCCCGGATCTACAGGGACAGCCCCAGCATTTT.

V gene TRBV7-8 combines with J gene TRBJ2-7, with D possibly TRBD2 on 5 matching bases. The V gene lost 1 base and the J gene lost 2 bases, with 9 bases spanning the gap. Germline values: CDR1 SGHVS, CDR2 FQNEAQ. CDR3 length: 14 residues. The CDR3 here is CASSLEGGPYEQYF. The DNA for the CDR3 is TGTGCCAGCAGCTTAGAAGGAGGACCCTACGAGCAGTACTTC.

The CDR3 coding sequence is TGTGCCAGCAGCGCGACCAGGGGACTAGGGACCTACGAGCAGTACTTC. It translates to CASSATRGLGTYEQYF. This chain joins TRBV11-2 and TRBJ2-7; 8 nucleotides agree with TRBD2. V was pared by 5 bases and J by 2 bases, with 11 bases of the junction left unmatched. The length of the CDR3 is 16 residues. The germline CDR1 and CDR2 sequences are SGHAT and FQNNGV.

The CDR3 loop is CASSLALSYEQYF. The CDR3, as DNA: TGTGCCAGCAGCTTGGCACTTTCCTACGAGCAGTACTTC. The J gene is TRBJ2-7, the V gene TRBV5-6; unclear D gene. Trimming took off 0 bases at V and 1 base at J, with 5 bases between the two ends. The CDR3 extends over 13 amino acids. CDR1 SGHDT and CDR2 YYEEEE come from the germline V gene.

This clone has a handful of counts. The rearrangement links TRBV19 to TRBJ1-1; 7 bases align to TRBD1. This CDR3 is 15 amino acids long. CDR1 LNHDA and CDR2 SQIVND come from the germline V gene (reference sequence). J lost 0 bases, V lost 5 bases, and 6 bases had no gene match. This CDR3 is CASSLLDRLNTEAFF. DNA of the CDR3: TGTGCCAGTAGTCTCCTGGACAGGTTGAACACTGAAGCTTTCTTT.

V usage is TRBV29-1 and J usage is TRBJ1-2; D may be TRBD1 (6 bases). Deletions cut 6 bases from V and 6 bases from J, with 11 bases between. The CDR3 is 11 amino acids. The germline gives CDR1 SQVTM, CDR2 ANQGSEA. The CDR3 region is CSVTQGNGYTF. DNA of the CDR3: TGCAGCGTGACACAGGGTAATGGCTACACCTTC.

V and J are TRBV4-2 and TRBJ2-2; D not resolved. Germline V gene lookup returns CDR1 LGHNA and CDR2 YNFKEQ. Trimming cost V 1 base and J 5 bases, with 8 bases left between them. The CDR3 has 14 amino acids. The CDR3 nucleotides read TGTGCCAGCAGCCAAGGCGAAACTACCGGGGAGCTGTTTTTT. This codes for CASSQGETTGELFF.

The chain uses TRBV6-1 and TRBJ1-1, with 8 bases aligning to TRBD1. The V gene end was trimmed by 6 bases and the J gene end by 1 base; junction bases not matched to a gene: 7. The germline V gene has CDR1 MNHNS and CDR2 SASEGT. The CDR3 runs 15 residues. The CDR3 DNA is TGTGCCAGCAGAGCGAACAGGGGGGGGAACACTGAAGCTTTCTTT. Protein sequence: CASRANRGGNTEAFF.

This clone has only a few counts. The chain links TRBV18 to TRBJ1-1, with D possibly being TRBD1 (5 bases). V lost 3 bases and J lost 5, with 7 bases in between. The CDR3 has 12 residues. The V gene's germline CDR1 is KGHSH and CDR2 LQKENI. The CDR3 region is CASSPTGTEAFF. The DNA of the CDR3 is TGTGCCAGCTCACCTACAGGTACTGAAGCTTTCTTT.